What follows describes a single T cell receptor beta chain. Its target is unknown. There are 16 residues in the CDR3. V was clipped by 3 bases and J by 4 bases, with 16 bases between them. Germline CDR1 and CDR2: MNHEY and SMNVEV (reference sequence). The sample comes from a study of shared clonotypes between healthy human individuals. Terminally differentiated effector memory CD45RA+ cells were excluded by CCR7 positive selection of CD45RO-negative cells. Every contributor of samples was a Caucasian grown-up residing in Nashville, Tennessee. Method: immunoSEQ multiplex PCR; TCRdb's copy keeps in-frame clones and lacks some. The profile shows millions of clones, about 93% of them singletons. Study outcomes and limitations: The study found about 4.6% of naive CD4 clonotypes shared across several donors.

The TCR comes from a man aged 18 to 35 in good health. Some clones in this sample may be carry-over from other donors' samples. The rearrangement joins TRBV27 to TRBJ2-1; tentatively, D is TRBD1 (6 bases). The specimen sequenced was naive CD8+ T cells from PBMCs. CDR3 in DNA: TGTGCCAGCAGTTTCAGCATGGGGGCCCGTTACAATGAGCAGTTCTTC. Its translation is CASSFSMGARYNEQFF.